The present T cell receptor beta chain was sequenced within a study of regulatory T cells in long-lasting Graves disease. The wider study: For a period under 3 months, newly diagnosed Graves' patients had taken antithyroid drugs.

Arm-PCR with iRepertoire HTBI primers amplified the CDR3 regions for these TCR beta libraries. TCRdb called the multiplex PCR reads again in MiXCR, with one record for every CDR3 protein. The repertoire includes roughly 420,000 distinct CDR3 sequences, roughly 15% of them detected once, and approximately 17% sits in the top ten. Overall study findings and caveats: Newly diagnosed patients shared about a thousand public clonotypes; persistent patients shared approximately 2,700.

This clonotype has ten or more counts. Its matching antigen is unknown. Unmatched junction bases numbered 6, after V lost 4 bases and J lost 4 bases. This CDR3 comprises 15 residues. CDR1 is SGHNT and CDR2 is YENEEA in the germline V gene. This sample's time point: newly diagnosed GD, antithyroid drugs for less than 3 months. PBMC RNA was the source of the TCR library. Separately, the same data were catalogued under a study of T cells in Graves' hyperthyroidism and ophthalmopathy.

This TCR was sampled from a woman aged 45 to 65 with Graves disease. The material was peripheral blood mononuclear cells (PBMCs), obtained at new diagnosis, from a patient treated with antithyroid drugs. The genes are TRBV11-3 and TRBJ2-2; 7 bases map to TRBD2. CDR3 sequence (DNA): TGTGCCAGCAGCTCCCGGGACTACCCCACCGGGGAGCTGTTTTTT. This encodes CASSSRDYPTGELFF.